The rows below give T cell receptor beta chains drawn from one sample of a study of T cell responses to AZD1222 COVID-19 vaccine. TCRdb's table, derived via immunoSEQ multiplex PCR, lists solely in-frame clones and lacks some. The sample records some 120,000 clones, about 89% being singletons. The sequenced sample was peripheral blood, obtained on day 0 of MenACWY control vaccination. All receptors derive from an adult in good health. The CDR3 runs from the conserved cysteine through the conserved F or W. D genes are given only for firm matches.

V gene: TRBV7-3; J gene: TRBJ2-2; D gene: TRBD1; CDR3 protein: CASSFTGAGELFF; CDR3 DNA: TGTGCCAGCAGCTTTACAGGGGCCGGGGAGCTGTTTTTT
V gene: TRBV12-3/TRBV12-4; J gene: TRBJ2-2; D gene: NA; CDR3 protein: CASSFSGTGELFF; CDR3 DNA: TGTGCCAGCAGTTTTTCGGGGACCGGGGAGCTGTTTTTT
V gene: TRBV7-2; J gene: TRBJ1-1; D gene: NA; CDR3 protein: CASSLNSFAEAFF; CDR3 DNA: TGTGCCAGCAGCTTAAACTCCTTCGCTGAAGCTTTCTTT
V gene: TRBV20-1; J gene: TRBJ2-6; D gene: NA; CDR3 protein: CSASKQHSGANVLTF; CDR3 DNA: TGCAGTGCTAGTAAACAGCACTCTGGGGCCAACGTCCTGACTTTC
V gene: TRBV13; J gene: TRBJ1-5; D gene: TRBD1; CDR3 protein: CASSRQGAPQPQHF; CDR3 DNA: TGTGCCAGCAGCCGCCAGGGGGCTCCTCAGCCCCAGCATTTT
V gene: TRBV7-9; J gene: TRBJ2-2; D gene: TRBD1; CDR3 protein: CASSFPGQGYTGELFF; CDR3 DNA: TGTGCCAGCAGCTTTCCGGGACAGGGATACACCGGGGAGCTGTTTTTT
V gene: TRBV2; J gene: TRBJ1-1; D gene: NA; CDR3 protein: CASSAIAAEAFF; CDR3 DNA: TGTGCCAGCAGCGCTATAGCGGCTGAAGCTTTCTTT
V gene: TRBV27; J gene: TRBJ1-1; D gene: TRBD1; CDR3 protein: CASSLSRGGGGTEAFF; CDR3 DNA: TGTGCCAGCAGTTTATCAAGGGGAGGGGGCGGCACTGAAGCTTTCTTT
V gene: TRBV30; J gene: TRBJ2-7; D gene: NA; CDR3 protein: CAWSVGRVSFSYEQYF; CDR3 DNA: TGTGCCTGGAGTGTAGGCCGGGTTTCTTTCTCCTACGAGCAGTACTTC
V gene: TRBV3-1/TRBV3-2; J gene: TRBJ2-4; D gene: NA; CDR3 protein: CASSQDSGSHRVSKNIQYF; CDR3 DNA: TGTGCCAGCAGCCAAGATAGTGGCAGCCATCGGGTCTCTAAAAACATTCAGTACTTC